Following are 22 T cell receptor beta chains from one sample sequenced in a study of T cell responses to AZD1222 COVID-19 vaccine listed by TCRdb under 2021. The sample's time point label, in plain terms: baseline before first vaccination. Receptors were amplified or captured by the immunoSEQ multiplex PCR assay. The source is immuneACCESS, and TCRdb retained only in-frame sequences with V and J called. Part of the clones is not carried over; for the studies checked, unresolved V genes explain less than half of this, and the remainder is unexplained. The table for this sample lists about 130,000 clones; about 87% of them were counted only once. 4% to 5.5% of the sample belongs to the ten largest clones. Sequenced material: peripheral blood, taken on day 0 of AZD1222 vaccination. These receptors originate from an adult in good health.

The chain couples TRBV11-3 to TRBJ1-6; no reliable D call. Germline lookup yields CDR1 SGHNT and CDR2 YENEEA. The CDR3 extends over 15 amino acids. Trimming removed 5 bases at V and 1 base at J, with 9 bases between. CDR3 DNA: TGTGCCAGCAGCCCCGAAGGATCCTATAATTCACCCCTCCACTTT. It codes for CASSPEGSYNSPLHF.

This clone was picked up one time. CDR3 sequence reads: CASSLVYGSWDYGYTF. Here the CDR3 DNA reads TGTGCCAGCAGCTTGGTATATGGGAGTTGGGACTATGGCTACACCTTC. The chain couples TRBV5-6 to TRBJ1-2; D is uncertain. CDR3 size: 16 residues. Germline assignment: CDR1 SGHDT and CDR2 YYEEEE. V was clipped by 0 bases and J by 3 bases, with 15 bases between them.

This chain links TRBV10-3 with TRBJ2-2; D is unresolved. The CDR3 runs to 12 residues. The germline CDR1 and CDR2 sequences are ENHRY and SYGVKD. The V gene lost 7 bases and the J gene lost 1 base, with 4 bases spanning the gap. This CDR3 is CAINRNTGELFF. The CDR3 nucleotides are TGTGCCATCAACAGGAACACCGGGGAGCTGTTTTTT.

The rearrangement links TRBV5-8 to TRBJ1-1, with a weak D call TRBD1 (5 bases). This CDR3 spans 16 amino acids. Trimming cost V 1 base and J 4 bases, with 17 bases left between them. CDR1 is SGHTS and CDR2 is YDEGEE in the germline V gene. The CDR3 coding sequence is TGTGCCAGCAGCTTGTTGGGGGGGAGTTCACGCACTGAAGCTTTCTTT. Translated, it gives CASSLLGGSSRTEAFF.

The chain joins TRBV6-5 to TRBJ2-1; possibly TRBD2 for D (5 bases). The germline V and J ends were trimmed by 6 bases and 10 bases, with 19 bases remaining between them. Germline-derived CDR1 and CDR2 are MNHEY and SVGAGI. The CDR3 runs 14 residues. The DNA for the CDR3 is TGTGCCAGCAGCGCCCCCGGGGAGCCTAGAGAGCAGTTCTTC. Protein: CASSAPGEPREQFF.

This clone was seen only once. In nucleotides, the CDR3 is TGTGCCAGCAGCTTAGCTCCCTGGAGGGATGGCTACACCTTC. It yields the protein CASSLAPWRDGYTF. The gene calls are TRBV11-2 and TRBJ1-2; D ambiguous. The CDR3 is 14 residues long. The germline CDR1 and CDR2 sequences are SGHAT and FQNNGV. V was clipped by 1 base and J by 6 bases, with 12 bases between them.

CDR3 loop: CASSLLRGGADTQYF. CDR3 bases: TGCGCCAGCAGCTTGCTCAGGGGTGGGGCAGATACGCAGTATTTT. J is TRBJ2-3 and V is TRBV5-1, with D perhaps matching TRBD1 (6 bases). Germline values: CDR1 SGHRS, CDR2 YFSETQ. V shed 1 base and J shed 4 bases, with 13 bases lying between them. The CDR3 length is 15 residues.

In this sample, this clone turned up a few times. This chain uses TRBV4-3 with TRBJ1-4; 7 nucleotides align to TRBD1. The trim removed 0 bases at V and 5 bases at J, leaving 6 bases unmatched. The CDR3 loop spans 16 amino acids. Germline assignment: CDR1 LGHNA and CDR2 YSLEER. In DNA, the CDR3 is TGCGCCAGCAGCCAAGATCGGCCAGGGGGAAATGAAAAACTGTTTTTT. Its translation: CASSQDRPGGNEKLFF.

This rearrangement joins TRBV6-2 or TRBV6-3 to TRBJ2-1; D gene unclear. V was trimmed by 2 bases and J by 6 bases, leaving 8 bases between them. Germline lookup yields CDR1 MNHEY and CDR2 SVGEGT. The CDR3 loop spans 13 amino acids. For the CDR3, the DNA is TGTGCCAGCAGTTACGTAACACTCAATGAGCAGTTCTTC. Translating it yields CASSYVTLNEQFF.

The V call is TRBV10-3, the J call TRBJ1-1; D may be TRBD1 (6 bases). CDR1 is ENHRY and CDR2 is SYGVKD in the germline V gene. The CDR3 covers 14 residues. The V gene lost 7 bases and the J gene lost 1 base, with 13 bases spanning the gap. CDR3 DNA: TGTGCCATCATGGGGGGCGAGGGGAACACTGAAGCTTTCTTT. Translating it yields CAIMGGEGNTEAFF.

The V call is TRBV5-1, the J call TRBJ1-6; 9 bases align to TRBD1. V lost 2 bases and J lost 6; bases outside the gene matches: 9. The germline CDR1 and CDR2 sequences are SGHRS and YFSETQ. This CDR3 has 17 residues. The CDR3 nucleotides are TGCGCCAGCAGCTTAGTTTCCGGGACAGGGTTTAATTCACCCCTCCACTTT. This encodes CASSLVSGTGFNSPLHF.

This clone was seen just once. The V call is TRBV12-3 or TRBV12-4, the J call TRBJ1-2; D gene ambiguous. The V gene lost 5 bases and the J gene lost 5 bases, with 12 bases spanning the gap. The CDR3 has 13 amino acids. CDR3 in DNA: TGTGCCAGCAGTCCTGGCCCAGTTTATGGCTACACCTTC. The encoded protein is CASSPGPVYGYTF.

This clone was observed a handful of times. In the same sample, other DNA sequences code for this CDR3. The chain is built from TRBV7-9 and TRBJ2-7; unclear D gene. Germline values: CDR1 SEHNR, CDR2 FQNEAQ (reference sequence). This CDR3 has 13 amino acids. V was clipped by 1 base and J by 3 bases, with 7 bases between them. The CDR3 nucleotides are TGTGCCAGCAGCTTAGGGGTATACTACGAGCAGTACTTC. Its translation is CASSLGVYYEQYF.

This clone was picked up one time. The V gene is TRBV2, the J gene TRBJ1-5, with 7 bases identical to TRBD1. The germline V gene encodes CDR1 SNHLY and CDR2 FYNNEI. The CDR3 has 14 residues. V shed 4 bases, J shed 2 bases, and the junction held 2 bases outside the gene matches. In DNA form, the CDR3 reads TGTGCCAGCAGTGTCCAGGGGGGCAATCAGCCCCAGCATTTT. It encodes CASSVQGGNQPQHF.

CDR3 in DNA: TGTGCCAGCAGTCCTACACCGGGACAGGTGAATAGCAATCAGCCCCAGCATTTT. It translates to CASSPTPGQVNSNQPQHF. V usage is TRBV6-6 and J usage is TRBJ1-5; TRBD1 matches at 8 bases. Looked up from germline, CDR1 is MNHNY and CDR2 is SVGAGI (reference sequence). This CDR3 is 18 amino acids long. With V trimmed by 5 bases and J by 0 bases, 12 bases remained unmatched.

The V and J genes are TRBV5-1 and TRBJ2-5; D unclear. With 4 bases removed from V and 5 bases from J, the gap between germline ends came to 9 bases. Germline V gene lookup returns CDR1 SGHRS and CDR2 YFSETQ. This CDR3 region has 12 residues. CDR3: CASSLVEETQYF. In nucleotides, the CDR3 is TGCGCCAGCAGCCTCGTGGAGGAGACCCAGTACTTC.

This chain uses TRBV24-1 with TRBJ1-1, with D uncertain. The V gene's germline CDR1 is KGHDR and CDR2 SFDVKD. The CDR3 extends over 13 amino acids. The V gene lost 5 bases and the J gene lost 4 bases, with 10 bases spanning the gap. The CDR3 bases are TGTGCCACCAGTGCCGTGGGGAGCACTGAAGCTTTCTTT. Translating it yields CATSAVGSTEAFF.

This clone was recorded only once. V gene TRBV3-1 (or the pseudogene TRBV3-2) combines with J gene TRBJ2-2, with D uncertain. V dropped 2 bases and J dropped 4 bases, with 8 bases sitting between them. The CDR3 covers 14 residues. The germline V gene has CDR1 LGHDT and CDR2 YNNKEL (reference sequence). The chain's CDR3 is CASSQLYGTGELFF. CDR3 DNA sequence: TGTGCCAGCAGCCAACTCTATGGCACCGGGGAGCTGTTTTTT.

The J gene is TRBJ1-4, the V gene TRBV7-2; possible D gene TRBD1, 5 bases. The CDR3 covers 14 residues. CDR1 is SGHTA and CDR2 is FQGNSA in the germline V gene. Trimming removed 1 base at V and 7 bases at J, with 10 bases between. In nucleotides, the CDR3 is TGTGCCAGCAGCTTAGGGGTGGGGGGTGAAAAACTGTTTTTT. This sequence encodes CASSLGVGGEKLFF.

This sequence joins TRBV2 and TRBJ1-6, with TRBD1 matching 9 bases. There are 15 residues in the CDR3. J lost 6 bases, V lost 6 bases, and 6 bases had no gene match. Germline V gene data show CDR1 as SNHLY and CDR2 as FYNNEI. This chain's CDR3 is CASRFSQGANSPLHF. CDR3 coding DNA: TGTGCCAGCAGGTTCTCACAGGGGGCTAATTCACCCCTCCACTTT.

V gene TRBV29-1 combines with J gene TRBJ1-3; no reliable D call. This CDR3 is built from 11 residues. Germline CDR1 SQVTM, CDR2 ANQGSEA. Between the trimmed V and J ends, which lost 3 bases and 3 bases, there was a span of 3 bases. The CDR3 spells CSVDGGNTIYF. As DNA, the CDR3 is TGCAGCGTTGACGGTGGAAACACCATATATTTT. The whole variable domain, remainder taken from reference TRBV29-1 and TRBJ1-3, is SAVISQKPSRDICQRGTSLTIQCQVDSQVTMMFWYRQQPGQSLTLIATANQGSEATYESGFVIDKFPISRPNLTFSTLTVSNMSPEDSSIYLCSVDGGNTIYFGEGSWLTVV.

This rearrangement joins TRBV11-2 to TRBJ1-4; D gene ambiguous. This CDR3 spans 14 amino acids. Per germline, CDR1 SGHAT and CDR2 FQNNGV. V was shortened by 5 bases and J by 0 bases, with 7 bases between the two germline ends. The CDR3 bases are TGTGCCAGCAGCAGGGCCGCAACTAATGAAAAACTGTTTTTT. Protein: CASSRAATNEKLFF.